This is a list of T cell receptor beta chains from one sample in a study of T-cell memory formation after mild COVID-19. A single record per CDR3 protein comes from TCRdb applying MiXCR to the 5' RACE reads. The sample contains 250,000 to 300,000 distinct CDR3 sequences, 15% to 20% of which appear only once. The sequencing sample was made of PBMCs or a T cell subset sorted from them (not recorded which). Receptor source: a man younger than 30 who had mild COVID-19 (a few samples of this study predate the infection). Cell type and time point are not known. The CDR3 runs from the conserved cysteine through the conserved F or W. The order of the fields is J gene, D gene, clone size, V gene, CDR3 protein, CDR3 DNA. D genes are given only for firm matches. The listing skips clone size in some rows; elsewhere it reads once, few, many or a size class.

j_gene: TRBJ2-1; d_gene: -; abundance: few; v_gene: TRBV5-1; CDR3aa: CASSLKMARGLRSYNEQFF; CDR3nt: TGCGCCAGCAGCTTGAAAATGGCCAGGGGACTCCGCTCCTACAATGAGCAGTTCTTC
j_gene: TRBJ2-2; d_gene: -; abundance: few; v_gene: TRBV5-1; CDR3aa: CASSFPGPGELFF; CDR3nt: TGCGCCAGCAGCTTTCCAGGGCCCGGGGAGCTGTTTTTT
j_gene: TRBJ2-1; d_gene: -; abundance: -; v_gene: TRBV24-1; CDR3aa: CATSGLTYEQFF; CDR3nt: TGTGCCACCAGCGGGCTGACGTATGAGCAGTTCTTC
j_gene: TRBJ1-2; d_gene: -; abundance: many; v_gene: TRBV3-1; CDR3aa: CASSPDIFYGYTF; CDR3nt: TGTGCCAGCAGTCCAGACATATTCTATGGCTACACCTTC
j_gene: TRBJ2-7; d_gene: TRBD1; abundance: -; v_gene: TRBV28; CDR3aa: CASSKPGQGASSDEQYF; CDR3nt: TGTGCCAGCAGTAAACCGGGACAGGGGGCATCTAGCGACGAGCAGTACTTC
j_gene: TRBJ2-3; d_gene: -; abundance: -; v_gene: TRBV29-1; CDR3aa: CSVLPVASTDTQYF; CDR3nt: TGCAGCGTTTTACCTGTCGCTAGCACAGATACGCAGTATTTT
j_gene: TRBJ2-1; d_gene: -; abundance: -; v_gene: TRBV20-1; CDR3aa: CSARVSNFYNEQFF; CDR3nt: TGCAGTGCTAGAGTGAGTAACTTTTACAATGAGCAGTTCTTC
j_gene: TRBJ1-5; d_gene: -; abundance: -; v_gene: TRBV7-2; CDR3aa: CASSLRLGGMSNQPQHF; CDR3nt: TGTGCCAGCAGCTTAAGATTAGGGGGGATGAGCAATCAGCCCCAGCATTTT
j_gene: TRBJ1-1; d_gene: -; abundance: -; v_gene: TRBV6-6; CDR3aa: CASSYGSAGHTEAFF; CDR3nt: TGTGCCAGCAGTTATGGGTCGGCAGGGCACACTGAAGCTTTCTTT
j_gene: TRBJ1-5; d_gene: -; abundance: -; v_gene: TRBV19; CDR3aa: CASSTPRTQPQHF; CDR3nt: TGTGCCAGTAGTACCCCCCGTACTCAGCCCCAGCATTTT
j_gene: TRBJ2-5; d_gene: -; abundance: few; v_gene: TRBV24-1; CDR3aa: CATSDLERAQYF; CDR3nt: TGTGCCACCAGTGATTTGGAGCGGGCCCAGTACTTC
j_gene: TRBJ2-3; d_gene: -; abundance: -; v_gene: TRBV7-6; CDR3aa: CASSLLQGTQYF; CDR3nt: TGTGCCAGCAGCTTACTGCAAGGTACGCAGTATTTT
j_gene: TRBJ2-1; d_gene: -; abundance: medium-sized; v_gene: TRBV24-1; CDR3aa: CATRGRNVSSYNEQFF; CDR3nt: TGTGCCACCCGGGGCCGGAATGTTAGCTCCTACAATGAGCAGTTCTTC
j_gene: TRBJ2-5; d_gene: TRBD1; abundance: -; v_gene: TRBV6-6; CDR3aa: CASGTGDGTQYF; CDR3nt: TGTGCCAGCGGTACAGGGGACGGGACCCAGTACTTC
j_gene: TRBJ2-7; d_gene: -; abundance: -; v_gene: TRBV5-1; CDR3aa: CASSFLGANEQYF; CDR3nt: TGCGCCAGCAGCTTCCTGGGAGCCAACGAGCAGTACTTC
j_gene: TRBJ2-1; d_gene: -; abundance: -; v_gene: TRBV6-2/TRBV6-3; CDR3aa: CASSEGGEQFF; CDR3nt: TGTGCCAGCAGTGAGGGGGGTGAGCAGTTCTTC
j_gene: TRBJ1-6; d_gene: -; abundance: -; v_gene: TRBV20-1; CDR3aa: CSGYRVHNSPLHF; CDR3nt: TGCAGTGGATACAGGGTTCATAATTCACCCCTCCACTTT
j_gene: TRBJ2-5; d_gene: -; abundance: few; v_gene: TRBV6-5; CDR3aa: CASSYSRDTIHETQYF; CDR3nt: TGTGCCAGCAGTTACTCAAGGGACACCATCCACGAGACCCAGTACTTC
j_gene: TRBJ2-4; d_gene: TRBD2; abundance: once; v_gene: TRBV9; CDR3aa: CASSPGTSGAWSIQYF; CDR3nt: TGTGCCAGCAGCCCCGGGACTAGCGGGGCCTGGAGCATTCAGTACTTC
j_gene: TRBJ1-1; d_gene: TRBD1; abundance: many; v_gene: TRBV7-9; CDR3aa: CASSAQGETEAFF; CDR3nt: TGTGCCAGCAGCGCGCAGGGGGAAACTGAAGCTTTCTTT
j_gene: TRBJ2-5; d_gene: -; abundance: many; v_gene: TRBV7-9; CDR3aa: CASSRRRAGETQYF; CDR3nt: TGTGCCAGCAGCCGACGAAGGGCGGGGGAGACCCAGTACTTC
j_gene: TRBJ1-1; d_gene: -; abundance: -; v_gene: TRBV29-1; CDR3aa: CSAKGVNTEAFF; CDR3nt: TGCAGCGCAAAGGGGGTGAACACTGAAGCTTTCTTT
j_gene: TRBJ1-2; d_gene: -; abundance: few; v_gene: TRBV7-2; CDR3aa: CASSLGQGRVVTF; CDR3nt: TGTGCCAGCAGCCTGGGGCAGGGCCGTGTTGTCACCTTC
j_gene: TRBJ2-3; d_gene: -; abundance: many; v_gene: TRBV7-2; CDR3aa: CASTLRGSTDTQYF; CDR3nt: TGTGCCAGCACTCTTAGGGGCAGCACAGATACGCAGTATTTT
j_gene: TRBJ2-2; d_gene: TRBD2; abundance: -; v_gene: TRBV5-6; CDR3aa: CASSGIAGAFTGELFF; CDR3nt: TGTGCCAGCAGCGGGATAGCGGGGGCCTTCACCGGGGAGCTGTTTTTT
j_gene: TRBJ1-1; d_gene: -; abundance: -; v_gene: TRBV12-3/TRBV12-4; CDR3aa: CASSLGPPGTEAFF; CDR3nt: TGTGCCAGCAGTTTAGGCCCCCCCGGGACTGAAGCTTTCTTT
j_gene: TRBJ1-2; d_gene: -; abundance: few; v_gene: TRBV3-1; CDR3aa: CASSRGPDYGYTF; CDR3nt: TGTGCCAGCAGCCGAGGGCCGGACTATGGCTACACCTTC
j_gene: TRBJ1-2; d_gene: TRBD1; abundance: -; v_gene: TRBV12-3/TRBV12-4; CDR3aa: CASTSGQGYGYTF; CDR3nt: TGTGCCAGCACTTCGGGACAGGGTTATGGCTACACCTTC
j_gene: TRBJ2-1; d_gene: TRBD1; abundance: few; v_gene: TRBV5-4; CDR3aa: CASSLTGVSYNEQFF; CDR3nt: TGTGCCAGCAGCTTAACAGGGGTGAGCTACAATGAGCAGTTCTTC
j_gene: TRBJ2-3; d_gene: -; abundance: -; v_gene: TRBV5-1; CDR3aa: CASSTGTLTDTQYF; CDR3nt: TGCGCCAGCAGCACCGGGACTCTCACAGATACGCAGTATTTT
j_gene: TRBJ1-5; d_gene: -; abundance: -; v_gene: TRBV20-1; CDR3aa: CSARLPNQPQHF; CDR3nt: TGCAGTGCTCGGCTCCCCAATCAGCCCCAGCATTTT
j_gene: TRBJ2-2; d_gene: -; abundance: -; v_gene: TRBV2; CDR3aa: CASSDQGGTGELFF; CDR3nt: TGTGCCAGCAGTGACCAGGGAGGCACCGGGGAGCTGTTTTTT
j_gene: TRBJ1-1; d_gene: -; abundance: -; v_gene: TRBV12-3/TRBV12-4; CDR3aa: CASSWYRSEAFF; CDR3nt: TGTGCCAGCAGTTGGTACAGGTCAGAAGCTTTCTTT
j_gene: TRBJ2-1; d_gene: -; abundance: -; v_gene: TRBV24-1; CDR3aa: CATSDFGMDNEQFF; CDR3nt: TGTGCCACCAGTGATTTCGGAATGGACAATGAGCAGTTCTTC
j_gene: TRBJ2-4; d_gene: TRBD1; abundance: few; v_gene: TRBV12-3/TRBV12-4; CDR3aa: CASSPRDSHGIQYF; CDR3nt: TGTGCCAGCAGTCCCCGGGACAGCCATGGCATTCAGTACTTC
j_gene: TRBJ1-1; d_gene: -; abundance: few; v_gene: TRBV25-1; CDR3aa: CASSRHIGPSSFFF; CDR3nt: TGTGCCAGCAGTCGACACATAGGGCCCTCGTCCTTTTTCTTT